The 17 T cell receptor beta chains below were found in one sample sequenced in a study of blood T cell repertoires in COVID-19. TCRdb's copy holds only in-frame clones and misses some; the assay was immunoSEQ multiplex PCR. The data contain roughly 150,000 clones, approximately 80% of them singletons. The sequencing sample was made of PBMCs or T cells enriched from blood (not recorded which). The receptors shown here come from a man between 65 and 79 years old who had been exposed to COVID-19.

The chain joins TRBV6-5 to TRBJ2-2; no reliable D call. From germline, CDR1 is MNHEY and CDR2 SVGAGI. Trimming took 2 bases from V and 4 from J, leaving 2 bases between them. The CDR3 has 12 amino acids. CDR3 amino acids: CASSYLTGELFF. In DNA form, the CDR3 reads TGTGCCAGCAGTTACCTCACCGGGGAGCTGTTTTTT.

The chain joins TRBV6-1 to TRBJ1-6; a possible D gene is TRBD1 (5 bases). V lost 3 bases, J lost 7 bases, and 10 bases lay in between. The CDR3 sequence is 14 residues long. CDR1 and CDR2 (germline): MNHNS, SASEGT. In nucleotides, the CDR3 is TGTGCCAGCAGTGACAGGGCTTTCAATTCACCCCTCCACTTT. It is translated as CASSDRAFNSPLHF.

V is TRBV6-5 and J is TRBJ2-1; 10 positions match TRBD2. V dropped 2 bases and J dropped 4; count of bases not matched to a gene: 2. The CDR3 has 15 residues. The germline gives CDR1 MNHEY, CDR2 SVGAGI. The CDR3 bases are TGTGCCAGCAGTTACGCTAGCGGGGGTTACAATGAGCAGTTCTTC. Its protein is CASSYASGGYNEQFF.

The chain links TRBV7-2 to TRBJ2-7; D might be TRBD2 (7 bases). The V and J ends lost 4 bases and 4 bases respectively, with 11 bases between them. This CDR3 region has 13 residues. From germline, CDR1 is SGHTA and CDR2 FQGNSA. This CDR3 is CASSSEGGYEQYF. CDR3 DNA sequence: TGTGCCAGCAGCTCTGAGGGGGGGTACGAGCAGTACTTC.

The rearrangement links TRBV18 to TRBJ2-7; 8 nucleotides agree with TRBD1. J gave up 5 bases and V 3 bases, and 6 bases lay outside the gene matches. Germline lookup yields CDR1 KGHSH and CDR2 LQKENI. The CDR3 is made up of 14 amino acids. CDR3: CASSPLAGGHEQYF. In nucleotides, the CDR3 is TGTGCCAGCTCACCCTTGGCAGGGGGCCACGAGCAGTACTTC. Variable domain in full (rest from reference TRBV18 and TRBJ2-7): NAGVMQNPRHLVRRRGQEARLRCSPMKGHSHVYWYRQLPEEGLKFMVYLQKENIIDESGMPKERFSAEFPKEGPSILRIQQVVRGDSAAYFCASSPLAGGHEQYFGPGTRLTVT.

The V and J genes are TRBV4-2 and TRBJ2-5; tentative D call: TRBD1 (6 bases). In germline, CDR1 is LGHNA, CDR2 YNFKEQ. The CDR3 consists of 15 residues. The V and J ends lost 0 bases and 6 bases respectively, with 14 bases between them. The CDR3 spells CASSQDRSGEKTQYF. The CDR3 nucleotides read TGTGCCAGCAGCCAAGATCGGTCAGGGGAAAAGACCCAGTACTTC.

This sequence joins TRBV9 and TRBJ2-3, with TRBD1 as a possible D gene (6 bases). The CDR3 runs to 13 residues. Trimming left V 4 bases short and J 4 bases short, with 10 bases between. From germline, CDR1 is SGDLS and CDR2 YYNGEE. The DNA for the CDR3 is TGTGCCAGCAGCTCCCAGGGGTCAGATACGCAGTATTTT. Protein product: CASSSQGSDTQYF.

The genes are TRBV27 and TRBJ1-2; D is possibly TRBD1 (6 bases). The germline V gene has CDR1 MNHEY and CDR2 SMNVEV (reference sequence). The CDR3 loop spans 13 amino acids. V shed 4 bases and J shed 5 bases, with 11 bases lying between them. The CDR3 bases are TGTGCCAGCAGTTCGGCAGGGGTGTATGGCTACACCTTC. This gives the protein CASSSAGVYGYTF.

The chain couples TRBV5-1 to TRBJ1-5; a possible D gene is TRBD1 (6 bases). Germline CDR1 is SGHRS and CDR2 is YFSETQ. The CDR3 consists of 13 residues. Trimming pared 3 bases from V and 6 bases from J, leaving 10 bases between. The CDR3 sequence is CASSYRVGQPQHF. CDR3 DNA: TGCGCCAGCAGCTACAGGGTCGGTCAGCCCCAGCATTTT.

This clone has a handful of counts. The V gene is TRBV5-1, the J gene TRBJ1-1, with 7 bases identical to TRBD1. V shed 4 bases and J 0 bases; nucleotides not matched to a gene: 9. This CDR3 region has 16 residues. Germline V gives CDR1 SGHRS, CDR2 YFSETQ. As DNA, the CDR3 is TGCGCCAGCAGCACAGACCCCGGGACAGTGAACACTGAAGCTTTCTTT. Translating it yields CASSTDPGTVNTEAFF.

V gene TRBV30 combines with J gene TRBJ2-3, with D perhaps TRBD2 (6 bases). Germline V lookup: CDR1 GTSNPN, CDR2 SVGIG (reference sequence). Trimming removed 2 bases at V and 2 bases at J, with 17 bases between. The CDR3 spans 16 residues. The CDR3 region is CAWSTTRNQPTDTQYF. The CDR3 nucleotides are TGTGCCTGGAGTACGACTAGGAACCAGCCCACAGATACGCAGTATTTT.

The gene calls are TRBV7-2 and TRBJ1-2; possible D gene TRBD1, 5 bases. The CDR3 is 15 residues long. Germline CDR1 and CDR2: SGHTA and FQGNSA. The V end was cut by 1 base, the J end by 8 bases, with 17 bases between. As DNA, the CDR3 is TGTGCCAGCAGCTTAGATGTCGGGGGAGCAGAAGGCTACACCTTC. As protein: CASSLDVGGAEGYTF.

V and J are TRBV4-1 and TRBJ1-1; 7 positions agree with TRBD1. The CDR3 extends over 16 amino acids. J gave up 1 base and V 3 bases, and 8 bases lay outside the gene matches. Germline V gene lookup returns CDR1 MGHRA and CDR2 YSYEKL. CDR3 sequence: CASSQGRQGPNTEAFF. The CDR3 DNA follows: TGCGCCAGCAGCCAGGGGCGACAGGGTCCGAACACTGAAGCTTTCTTT.

The rearrangement joins TRBV2 to TRBJ2-1; D perhaps matches TRBD2 (6 bases). CDR1 SNHLY and CDR2 FYNNEI come from the germline V gene. Trimming took off 7 bases at V and 9 bases at J, with 19 bases between the two ends. The CDR3 runs to 14 residues. CDR3 in DNA: TGTGCCAGCAATAGGGACTCCGGCGACGGTGAGCAGTTCTTC. This translates into CASNRDSGDGEQFF.

This clone was recorded only once. V is TRBV19 and J is TRBJ2-7; 9 bases agree with TRBD1. The J segment lost 0 bases and the V segment lost 5 bases, leaving 5 bases of the junction unmatched. CDR3 length equals 15 residues. CDR1 is LNHDA, CDR2 SQIVND, per germline (reference sequence). CDR3 region: CASSRGTGSSYEQYF. In nucleotides, the CDR3 is TGTGCCAGTAGTCGAGGGACAGGGAGCTCCTACGAGCAGTACTTC.

This chain connects TRBV7-2 to TRBJ2-7, with 9 bases that match TRBD2. Germline CDR1 SGHTA, CDR2 FQGNSA. The V gene end was trimmed by 4 bases and the J gene end by 7 bases; junction bases not matched to a gene: 11. The CDR3 runs 15 residues. The CDR3 sequence: CASSSREAGGREQYF. For the CDR3, the DNA is TGTGCCAGCAGCTCCCGAGAAGCGGGGGGTAGAGAGCAGTACTTC.

This rearrangement joins TRBV28 to TRBJ1-6; 9 bases map to TRBD1. CDR3 length equals 17 residues. CDR1 is MDHEN, CDR2 SYDVKM, per germline. V shed 4 bases, J shed 4 bases, and the junction held 8 bases outside the gene matches. In DNA form, the CDR3 reads TGTGCCAGCAGTTCAACAGGGGGCTCCGAATATAATTCACCCCTCCACTTT. Amino acid sequence: CASSSTGGSEYNSPLHF.